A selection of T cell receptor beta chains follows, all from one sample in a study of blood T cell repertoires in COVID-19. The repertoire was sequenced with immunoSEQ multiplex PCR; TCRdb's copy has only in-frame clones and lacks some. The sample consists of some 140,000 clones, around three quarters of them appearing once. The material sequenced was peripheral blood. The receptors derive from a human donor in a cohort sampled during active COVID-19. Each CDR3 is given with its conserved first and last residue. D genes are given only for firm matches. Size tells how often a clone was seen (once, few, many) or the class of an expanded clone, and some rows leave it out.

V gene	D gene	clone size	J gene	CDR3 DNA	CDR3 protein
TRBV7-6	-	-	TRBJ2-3	TGTGCCAGCAGCCCTTCAGGGGGCACAGATACGCAGTATTTT	CASSPSGGTDTQYF
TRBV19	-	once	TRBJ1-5	TGTGCCAGTAGGGCAGGCAACAATCAGCCCCAGCATTTT	CASRAGNNQPQHF
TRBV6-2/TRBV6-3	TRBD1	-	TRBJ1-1	TGTGCCAGCAGTTACTCAGCAGGGGGGACTGAAGCTTTCTTT	CASSYSAGGTEAFF
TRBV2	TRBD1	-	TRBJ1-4	TGTGCCAGCAGTGTCGACAGGGGGCGAGATGATAATGAAAAACTGTTTTTT	CASSVDRGRDDNEKLFF
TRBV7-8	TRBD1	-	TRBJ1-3	TGTGCCAGCAGTTTGACAGGGGGATCTGGAAACACCATATATTTT	CASSLTGGSGNTIYF
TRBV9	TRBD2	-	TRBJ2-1	TGTGCCAGCAGCGTTAGCGGGACAACTGACAATGAGCAGTTCTTC	CASSVSGTTDNEQFF
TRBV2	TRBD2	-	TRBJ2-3	TGTGCCAGCAGGGCCGACCCCCATTATAGCGGGGGGAGCACAGATACGCAGTATTTT	CASRADPHYSGGSTDTQYF
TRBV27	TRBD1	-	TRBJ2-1	TGTGCCAGCAGTTCGTCCCGGGACAGCTACAATGAGCAGTTCTTC	CASSSSRDSYNEQFF
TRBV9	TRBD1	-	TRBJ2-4	TGTGCCAGTGGGACAGGGAGTGCCAAAAACATTCAGTACTTC	CASGTGSAKNIQYF
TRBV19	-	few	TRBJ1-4	TGTGCCAGTAGGGTACAGGGAGGGGCAGGAGAAAAACTGTTTTTT	CASRVQGGAGEKLFF
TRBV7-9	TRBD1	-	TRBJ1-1	TGTGCCAGCAGCTCCCTACAGGGGGCCTCCAGAGGGTACACTGAAGCTTTCTTT	CASSSLQGASRGYTEAFF
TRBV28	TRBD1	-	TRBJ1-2	TGTGCCAGCGGCGACAGGGCGGACACCTTC	CASGDRADTF